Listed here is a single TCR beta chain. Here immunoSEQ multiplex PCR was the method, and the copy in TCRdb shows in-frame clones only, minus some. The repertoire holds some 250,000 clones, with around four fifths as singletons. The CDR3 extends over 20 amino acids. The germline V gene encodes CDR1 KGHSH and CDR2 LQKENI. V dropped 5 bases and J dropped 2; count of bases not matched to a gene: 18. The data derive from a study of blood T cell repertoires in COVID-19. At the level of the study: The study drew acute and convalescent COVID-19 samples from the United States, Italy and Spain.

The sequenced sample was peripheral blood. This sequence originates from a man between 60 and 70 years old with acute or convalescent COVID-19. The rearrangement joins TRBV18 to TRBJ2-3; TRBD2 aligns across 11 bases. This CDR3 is CASSNIMGLAELGPTDTQYF. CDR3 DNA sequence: TGTGCCAGCTCAAACATAATGGGACTAGCGGAGCTTGGACCCACAGATACGCAGTATTTT.